A single sample is the source of the 3 T cell receptor beta chains below, sequenced in a study of kidney transplant recipient with SARS-CoV-2 infection (dated by TCRdb to the early 2020s). Sequencing was performed on an Illumina MiSeq. The public sequencing data were trimmed at Q25 with fastp and processed into clonotypes with MiXCR by TCRdb, which kept only in-frame beta chains. Under each unique CDR3 protein, matching rows form one entry showing the most common genes and DNA. In all, the sample holds about 250,000 distinct CDR3 sequences, and under 35% of those were seen once. Around 7.8% of the sample is held by the ten biggest clonotypes. The label giving this sample's time point can be read as: pre-pandemic baseline sample and day 111 after first positive SARS-CoV-2 test. The sample consisted of a blood sample, taken at baseline and on approximately day 120 from a kidney transplant recipient. These receptors were taken from a male patient between 25 and 39 years old who had COVID-19 and was a kidney transplant recipient. It is possible that, after a transplant, some T cells come from the graft donor.

This clonotype was seen many times. The chain recombines TRBV12-3 or TRBV12-4 with TRBJ2-7; 10 bases are shared with TRBD1. J lost 4 bases, V lost 2 bases, and 20 bases had no gene match. The CDR3 contains 20 residues. In nucleotides, the CDR3 is TGTGCCAGCAGTTTAAAATATATGGGCGCGCGGACAGGGGGTCGGTACGAGCAGTACTTC. Translation gives CASSLKYMGARTGGRYEQYF.

For this clonotype: Possible read error: a much larger clone is one base away. CDR3 sequence reads: CASSEWGTLNTKAFF. DNA of the CDR3: TGTGCCAGCAGTGAATGGGGTACATTGAACACTAAAGCTTTCTTT. The chain has TRBV2 and TRBJ1-1; D call uncertain. The CDR3 covers 15 residues. Germline V gives CDR1 SNHLY, CDR2 FYNNEI.

In the case of this clonotype: This may be a read error: a much more frequent sequence differs by one nucleotide. The chain has TRBV7-9 and TRBJ1-4; the match to TRBD1 covers 9 bases. Per the germline V gene, CDR1 is SEHNR and CDR2 is FQNEAQ (reference sequence). CDR3 length: 13 amino acids. The CDR3 sequence: CASSMGQGEKPFF. The CDR3 DNA is TGTGCCAGCAGCATGGGACAGGGAGAAAAACCGTTTTTT.